A single sample gave rise to the 4 T cell receptor beta chains below, sequenced in a study of human T cells and chemical hapten exposure. Documented time point: patch test 1, 2 weeks after DPC sensitization. Treatment defined: therapeutic diphenylcyclopropenone sensitization with weekly scalp DPC. TCRdb processed the RACE reads anew with MiXCR; each CDR3 protein has one entry. The table shows 180,000 or so distinct CDR3 sequences, with 14% occurring only once. Source: whole blood, taken in connection with sensitization to the hapten diphenylcyclopropenone (DPC). The source of these receptors is a woman aged 25 to 45 with alopecia areata. Some clones in this sample may be carry-over from other donors' samples.

The chain uses TRBV28 and TRBJ1-5; D gene uncertain. Germline V gene sequence: CDR1 MDHEN, CDR2 SYDVKM. This CDR3 is 16 amino acids long. Trimming stripped 0 bases from V and 0 bases from J, with 9 bases between. CDR3 sequence: CASSLWARYSNQPQHF. The CDR3 nucleotides are TGTGCCAGCAGTTTATGGGCCCGGTATAGCAATCAGCCCCAGCATTTT.

The chain recombines TRBV7-2 with TRBJ1-4, with D hard to call. Germline-derived CDR1 and CDR2 are SGHTA and FQGNSA. V was cut by 5 bases and J by 8 bases, with 15 bases left in between. This CDR3 has 14 residues. This chain's CDR3 is CASSVGGTGEKLFF. The CDR3 region has the DNA TGTGCCAGCAGCGTAGGAGGAACGGGGGAAAAACTGTTTTTT.

The chain combines TRBV11-3 with TRBJ2-2, with 10 bases lining up with TRBD1. Trimming took 5 bases from V and 0 from J; bases not matched to a gene: 3. From germline, CDR1 is SGHNT and CDR2 YENEEA. The CDR3 sequence is 16 residues long. CDR3 loop: CASSRGQGPNTGELFF. Written as DNA, the CDR3 is TGTGCCAGCAGCCGGGGACAGGGGCCGAACACCGGGGAGCTGTTTTTT.

This clonotype has just a few counts. This chain connects TRBV7-2 to TRBJ1-2, with TRBD1 as a possible D gene (6 bases). The germline V gene encodes CDR1 SGHTA and CDR2 FQGNSA. The CDR3 has 14 residues. Trimming took off 0 bases at V and 8 bases at J, with 13 bases between the two ends. The CDR3 spells CASSLAGGPKGYTF. In DNA, the CDR3 is TGTGCCAGCAGCTTAGCAGGGGGGCCCAAGGGCTACACCTTC.